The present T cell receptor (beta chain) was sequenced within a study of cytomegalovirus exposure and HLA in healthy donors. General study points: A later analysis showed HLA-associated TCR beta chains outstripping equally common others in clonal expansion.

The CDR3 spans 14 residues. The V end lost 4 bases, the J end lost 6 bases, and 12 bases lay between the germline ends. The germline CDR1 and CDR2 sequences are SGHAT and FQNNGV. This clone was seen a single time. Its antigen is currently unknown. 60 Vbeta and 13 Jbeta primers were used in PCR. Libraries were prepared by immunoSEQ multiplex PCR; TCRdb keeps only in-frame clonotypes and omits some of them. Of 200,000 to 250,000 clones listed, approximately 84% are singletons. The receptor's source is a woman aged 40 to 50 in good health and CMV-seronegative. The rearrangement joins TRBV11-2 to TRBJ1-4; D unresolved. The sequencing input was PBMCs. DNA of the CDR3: TGTGCCAGCAGCTCTCGTCGGTTCGATGAAAAACTGTTTTTT. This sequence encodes CASSSRRFDEKLFF.